The next 5 T cell receptor beta chains were all read from a single sample in a study of cytomegalovirus exposure and HLA in healthy donors. The PCR employed 60 Vbeta primers together with 13 Jbeta primers. Profiling relied on immunoSEQ multiplex PCR, and the TCRdb table lists in-frame clones only, not all of them. The table records approximately 150,000 clones, more than 65% of them present only once. Source material: PBMCs. The source is a man aged 30-40 years in good health and CMV-seronegative.

The chain has TRBV6-5 and TRBJ1-5, with D perhaps matching TRBD1 (5 bases). The CDR3 totals 14 residues. Per the germline V gene, CDR1 is MNHEY and CDR2 is SVGAGI. Trimming removed 6 bases at V and 5 bases at J, with 14 bases between. The CDR3 bases are TGTGCCAGCAGCCAGCGGGACGGGGATCAGCCCCAGCATTTT. It yields the protein CASSQRDGDQPQHF.

The V gene is TRBV4-3, the J gene TRBJ2-1; 9 bases agree with TRBD2. This CDR3 spans 16 amino acids. The trim removed 0 bases at V and 5 bases at J, leaving 5 bases unmatched. Germline CDR1 and CDR2: LGHNA and YSLEER. The CDR3 is CASSQDPSGTHNEQFF. CDR3 in DNA: TGCGCCAGCAGCCAAGATCCTAGCGGGACCCACAATGAGCAGTTCTTC.

This clone was picked up one time. The chain has TRBV11-2 and TRBJ1-2, with TRBD1 matching 9 bases. J gave up 8 bases and V 3 bases, and 10 bases lay outside the gene matches. From germline, CDR1 is SGHAT and CDR2 FQNNGV. The CDR3 contains 15 residues. CDR3 loop: CASSLEHRGPGGYTF. For the CDR3, the DNA is TGTGCCAGCAGCTTGGAACACAGGGGGCCGGGAGGCTACACCTTC.

V is TRBV28 and J is TRBJ1-4, with TRBD1 as a possible D gene (5 bases). Trimming took off 5 bases at V and 8 bases at J, with 12 bases between the two ends. The CDR3 loop spans 13 amino acids. Germline V gene lookup returns CDR1 MDHEN and CDR2 SYDVKM. The CDR3 DNA follows: TGTGCCAGCAGTAGTACAGGTCGAGAAAAACTGTTTTTT. This encodes CASSSTGREKLFF.

The chain is built from TRBV28 and TRBJ2-1; 8 bases are a match to TRBD2. Germline values: CDR1 MDHEN, CDR2 SYDVKM. The length of the CDR3 is 13 residues. Germline trimming cut 6 bases from V and 9 bases from J; bases unmatched to any gene: 7. Written as DNA, the CDR3 is TGTGCCAGCAGCAACGGGGGGGCTGGTGAGCAGTTCTTC. It yields the protein CASSNGGAGEQFF.